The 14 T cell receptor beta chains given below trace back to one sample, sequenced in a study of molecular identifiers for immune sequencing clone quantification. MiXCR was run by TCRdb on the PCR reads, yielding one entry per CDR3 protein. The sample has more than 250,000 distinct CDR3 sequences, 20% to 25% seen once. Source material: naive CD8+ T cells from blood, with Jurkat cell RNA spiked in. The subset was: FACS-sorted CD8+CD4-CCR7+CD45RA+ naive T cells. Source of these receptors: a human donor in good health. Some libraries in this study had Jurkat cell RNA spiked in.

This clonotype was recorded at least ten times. CDR3 residues: CASSLRQGPSYEQYF. CDR3 DNA sequence: TGTGCCAGCAGTTTAAGGCAGGGACCTAGCTACGAGCAGTACTTC. This rearrangement joins TRBV12-3 or TRBV12-4 to TRBJ2-7, with D possibly being TRBD1 or TRBD2 (5 bases each). The germline V and J ends were trimmed by 2 bases and 3 bases, with 14 bases remaining between them. CDR3 length equals 15 residues.

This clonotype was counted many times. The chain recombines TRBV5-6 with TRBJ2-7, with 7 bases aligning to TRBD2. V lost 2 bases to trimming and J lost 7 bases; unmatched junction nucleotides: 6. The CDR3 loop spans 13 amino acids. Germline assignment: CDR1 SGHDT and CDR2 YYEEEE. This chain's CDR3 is CASSFRGVREQYF. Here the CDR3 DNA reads TGTGCCAGCAGCTTCCGGGGGGTGCGGGAGCAGTACTTC.

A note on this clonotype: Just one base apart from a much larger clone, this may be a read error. The DNA for the CDR3 is TGTGCCAGCAGCTTTTCAGGGGGCTTAGGGGATGAAGAACTGTTTTTT. Its translation: CASSFSGGLGDEELFF. The gene calls are TRBV7-2 and TRBJ1-4; TRBD1 matches at 8 bases. Germline V gene data show CDR1 as SGHTA and CDR2 as FQGNSA. The CDR3 is 16 amino acids.

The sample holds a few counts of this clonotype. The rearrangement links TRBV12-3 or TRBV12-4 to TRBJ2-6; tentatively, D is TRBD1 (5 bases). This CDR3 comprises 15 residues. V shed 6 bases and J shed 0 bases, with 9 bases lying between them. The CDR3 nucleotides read TGTGCCAGCAGCCGACAGTCCTCTGGGGCCAACGTCCTGACTTTC. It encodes CASSRQSSGANVLTF.

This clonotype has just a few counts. Written as DNA, the CDR3 is TGCGCCAGCAGCCAGGACCCGGGACAGGGGAACACCGGGGAGCTGTTTTTT. This codes for CASSQDPGQGNTGELFF. The chain combines TRBV4-3 with TRBJ2-2; 9 positions match TRBD1. The V gene end was trimmed by 3 bases and the J gene end by 1 base; junction bases not matched to a gene: 6. This CDR3 has 17 amino acids. Germline CDR1 LGHNA, CDR2 YSLEER.

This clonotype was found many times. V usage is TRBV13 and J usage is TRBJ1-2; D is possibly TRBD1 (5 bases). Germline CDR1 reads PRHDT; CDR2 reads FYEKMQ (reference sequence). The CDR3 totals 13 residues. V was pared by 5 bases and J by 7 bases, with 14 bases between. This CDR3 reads CASSLDNEAGYTF. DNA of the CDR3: TGTGCCAGCAGCCTGGACAACGAAGCTGGCTACACCTTC. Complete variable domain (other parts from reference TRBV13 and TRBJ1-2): AAGVIQSPRHLIKEKRETATLKCYPIPRHDTVYWYQQGPGQDPQFLISFYEKMQSDKGSIPDRFSAQQFSDYHSELNMSSLELGDSALYFCASSLDNEAGYTFGSGTRLTVV.

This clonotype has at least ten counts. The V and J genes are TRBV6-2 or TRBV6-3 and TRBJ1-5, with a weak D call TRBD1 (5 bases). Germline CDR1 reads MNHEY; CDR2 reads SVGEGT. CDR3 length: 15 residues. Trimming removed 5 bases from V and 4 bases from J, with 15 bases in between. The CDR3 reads CASSVLRGGNQPQHF. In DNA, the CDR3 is TGTGCCAGCAGTGTGCTTAGGGGTGGAAATCAGCCCCAGCATTTT.

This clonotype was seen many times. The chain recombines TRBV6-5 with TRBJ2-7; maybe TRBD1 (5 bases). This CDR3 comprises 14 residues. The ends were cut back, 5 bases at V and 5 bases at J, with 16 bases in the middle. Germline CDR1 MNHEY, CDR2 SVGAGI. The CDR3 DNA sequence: TGTGCCAGCAGTCCCCTCCAGGGTACAAACGAGCAGTACTTC. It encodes CASSPLQGTNEQYF.

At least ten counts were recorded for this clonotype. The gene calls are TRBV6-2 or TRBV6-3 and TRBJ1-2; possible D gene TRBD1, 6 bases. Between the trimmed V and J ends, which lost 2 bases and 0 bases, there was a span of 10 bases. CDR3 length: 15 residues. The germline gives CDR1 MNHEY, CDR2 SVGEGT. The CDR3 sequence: CASSYGTSTNYGYTF. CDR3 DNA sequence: TGTGCCAGCAGTTACGGGACATCCACTAACTATGGCTACACCTTC.

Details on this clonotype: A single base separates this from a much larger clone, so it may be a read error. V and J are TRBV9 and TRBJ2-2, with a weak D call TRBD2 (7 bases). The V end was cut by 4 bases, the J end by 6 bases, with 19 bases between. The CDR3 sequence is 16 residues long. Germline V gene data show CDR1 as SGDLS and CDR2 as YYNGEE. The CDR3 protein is CASSPLRGGGPGELFF. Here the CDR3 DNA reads TGTGCCAGCAGCCCCCTAAGGGGGGGGGGACCCGGGGAGCTGTTTTTT.

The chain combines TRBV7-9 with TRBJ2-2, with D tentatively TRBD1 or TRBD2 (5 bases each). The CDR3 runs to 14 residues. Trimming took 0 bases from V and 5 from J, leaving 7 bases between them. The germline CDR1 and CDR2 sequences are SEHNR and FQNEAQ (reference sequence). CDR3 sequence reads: CASSLAGPTGELFF. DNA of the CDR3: TGTGCCAGCAGCTTAGCGGGACCGACCGGGGAGCTGTTTTTT.

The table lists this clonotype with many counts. The CDR3 loop reads CASSSRAGTSGMEQYF. The DNA of the CDR3 is TGTGCCAGCAGTTCGAGAGCCGGGACTAGCGGGATGGAGCAGTACTTC. This rearrangement joins TRBV28 to TRBJ2-7; 13 bases fit TRBD2. The germline CDR1 and CDR2 sequences are MDHEN and SYDVKM. The ends lost 4 bases at V and 7 bases at J; junction bases unmatched: 10. The length of the CDR3 is 16 residues.

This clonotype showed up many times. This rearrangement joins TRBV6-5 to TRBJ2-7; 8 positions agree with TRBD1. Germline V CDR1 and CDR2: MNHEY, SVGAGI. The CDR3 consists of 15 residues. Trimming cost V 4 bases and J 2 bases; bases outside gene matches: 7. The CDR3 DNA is TGTGCCAGCAGTTTAGCAGCGACAGGGGCCTACGAGCAGTACTTC. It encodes CASSLAATGAYEQYF.

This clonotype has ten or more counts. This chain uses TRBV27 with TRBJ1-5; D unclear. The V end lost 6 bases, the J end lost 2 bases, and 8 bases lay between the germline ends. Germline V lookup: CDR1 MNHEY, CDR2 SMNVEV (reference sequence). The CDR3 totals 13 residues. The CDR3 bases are TGTGCCAGCAGGTCGGCCGGCAATCAGCCCCAGCATTTT. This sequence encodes CASRSAGNQPQHF.